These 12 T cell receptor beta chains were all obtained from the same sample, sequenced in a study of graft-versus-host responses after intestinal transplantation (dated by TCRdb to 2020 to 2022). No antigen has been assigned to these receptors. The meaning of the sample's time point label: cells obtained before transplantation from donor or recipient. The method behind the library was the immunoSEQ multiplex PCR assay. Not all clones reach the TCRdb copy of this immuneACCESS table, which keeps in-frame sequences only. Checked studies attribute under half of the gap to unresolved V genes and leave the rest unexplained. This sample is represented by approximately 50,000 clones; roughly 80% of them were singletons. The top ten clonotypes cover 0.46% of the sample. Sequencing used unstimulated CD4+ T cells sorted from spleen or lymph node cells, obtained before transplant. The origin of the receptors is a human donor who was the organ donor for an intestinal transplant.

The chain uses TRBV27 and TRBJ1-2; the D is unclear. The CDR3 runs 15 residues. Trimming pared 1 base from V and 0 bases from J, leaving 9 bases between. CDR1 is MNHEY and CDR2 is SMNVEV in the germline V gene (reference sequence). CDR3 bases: TGTGCCAGCAGTTTATGGGCAGGTACTAACTATGGCTACACCTTC. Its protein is CASSLWAGTNYGYTF.

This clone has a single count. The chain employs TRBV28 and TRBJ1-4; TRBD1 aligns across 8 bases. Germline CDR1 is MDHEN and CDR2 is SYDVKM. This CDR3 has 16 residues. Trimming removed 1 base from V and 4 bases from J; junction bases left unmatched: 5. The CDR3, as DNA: TGTGCCAGCAGTTTATCCCGGACAGGGTTTAATGAAAAACTGTTTTTT. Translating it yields CASSLSRTGFNEKLFF.

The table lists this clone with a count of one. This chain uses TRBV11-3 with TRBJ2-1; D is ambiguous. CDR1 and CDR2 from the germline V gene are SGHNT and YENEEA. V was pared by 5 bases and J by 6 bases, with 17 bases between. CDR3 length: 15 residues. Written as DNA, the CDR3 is TGTGCCAGCAGCCCTTTACCGCAGGCATTCAATGAGCAGTTCTTC. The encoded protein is CASSPLPQAFNEQFF.

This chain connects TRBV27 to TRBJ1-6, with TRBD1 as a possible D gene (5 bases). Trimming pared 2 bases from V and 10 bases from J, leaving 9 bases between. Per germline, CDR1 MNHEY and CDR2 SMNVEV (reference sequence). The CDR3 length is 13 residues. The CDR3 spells CASSLLGVSPLHF. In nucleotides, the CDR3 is TGTGCCAGCAGTTTACTAGGGGTGTCACCCCTCCACTTT.

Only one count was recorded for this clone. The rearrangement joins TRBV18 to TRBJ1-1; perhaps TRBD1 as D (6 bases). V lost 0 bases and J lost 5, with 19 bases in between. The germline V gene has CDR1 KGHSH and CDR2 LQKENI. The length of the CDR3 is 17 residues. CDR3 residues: CASSPPRNREWGTEAFF. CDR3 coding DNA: TGTGCCAGCTCACCACCGAGGAACAGGGAGTGGGGGACTGAAGCTTTCTTT.

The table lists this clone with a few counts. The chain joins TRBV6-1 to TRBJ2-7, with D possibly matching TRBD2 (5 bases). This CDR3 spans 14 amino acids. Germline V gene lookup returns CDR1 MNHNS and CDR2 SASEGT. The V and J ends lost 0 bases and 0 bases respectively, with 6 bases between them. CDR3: CASSEAGSSYEQYF. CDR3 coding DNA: TGTGCCAGCAGTGAAGCGGGGAGCTCCTACGAGCAGTACTTC.

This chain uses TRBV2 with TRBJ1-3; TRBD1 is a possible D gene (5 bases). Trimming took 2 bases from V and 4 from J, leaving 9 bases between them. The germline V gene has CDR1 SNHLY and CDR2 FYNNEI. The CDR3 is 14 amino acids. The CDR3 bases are TGTGCCAGCAGTGAAATCAGGGCGGGAAACACCATATATTTT. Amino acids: CASSEIRAGNTIYF.

The DNA of the CDR3 is TGTGCCAGCAGTATAAAAACCGGGACTTCCTATGGCTACACCTTC. Translated, it gives CASSIKTGTSYGYTF. This rearrangement joins TRBV27 to TRBJ1-2, with D maybe TRBD1 (5 bases). V was trimmed by 5 bases and J by 4 bases, leaving 17 bases between them. The CDR3 runs 15 residues. Germline CDR1 reads MNHEY; CDR2 reads SMNVEV (reference sequence).

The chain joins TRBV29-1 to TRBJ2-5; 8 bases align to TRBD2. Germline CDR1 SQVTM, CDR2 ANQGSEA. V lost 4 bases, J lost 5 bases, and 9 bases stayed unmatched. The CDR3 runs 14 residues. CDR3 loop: CSVAGSGTKETQYF. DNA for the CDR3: TGCAGCGTTGCCGGTAGCGGGACCAAGGAGACCCAGTACTTC.

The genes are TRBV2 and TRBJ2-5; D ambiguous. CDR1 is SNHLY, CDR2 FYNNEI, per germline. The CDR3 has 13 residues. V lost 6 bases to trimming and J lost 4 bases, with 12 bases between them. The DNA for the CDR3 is TGTGCCAGCAGAGCCCCCGTCCTAGAGACCCAGTACTTC. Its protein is CASRAPVLETQYF.

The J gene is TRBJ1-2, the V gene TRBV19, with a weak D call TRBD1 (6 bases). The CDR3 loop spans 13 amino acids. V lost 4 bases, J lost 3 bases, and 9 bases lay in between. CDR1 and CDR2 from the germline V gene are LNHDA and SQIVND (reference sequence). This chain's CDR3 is CASSRPGDYGYTF. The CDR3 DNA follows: TGTGCCAGTAGTAGGCCAGGGGACTATGGCTACACCTTC.

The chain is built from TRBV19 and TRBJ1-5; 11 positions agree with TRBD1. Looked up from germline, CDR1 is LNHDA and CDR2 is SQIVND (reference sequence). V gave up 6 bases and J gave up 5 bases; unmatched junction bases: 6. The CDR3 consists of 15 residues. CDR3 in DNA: TGTGCCAGTAGGGACAGGGGGCAGCTGGATCAGCCCCAGCATTTT. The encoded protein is CASRDRGQLDQPQHF.